The 24 T cell receptor beta chains below were found in one sample sequenced in a study of T cell clones after liver transplantation. The method was immunoSEQ multiplex PCR; TCRdb's version includes in-frame clones alone and lacks a portion of them. Of 15,000 to 20,000 clones listed, more than 80% were seen once; the top ten hold 10% to 15%. The source material was CD8+ T cells from blood, sampled 46 months after liver transplant. Every receptor here comes from a human patient who received a liver transplant. Some T cells may have originated in the graft donor.

The gene calls are TRBV27 and TRBJ2-3; TRBD1 or TRBD2 may be the D gene (5 bases each). Deletions cut 6 bases from V and 2 bases from J, with 15 bases between. CDR3 length: 15 residues. From germline, CDR1 is MNHEY and CDR2 SMNVEV (reference sequence). The CDR3 protein is CASRPGTVDTDTQYF. As DNA, the CDR3 is TGTGCCAGCAGGCCCGGGACCGTTGACACAGATACGCAGTATTTT.

In its sample, this clone was seen a few times. This chain connects TRBV29-1 to TRBJ2-7; D gene uncertain. V lost 1 base to trimming and J lost 4 bases, with 8 bases between them. The CDR3 has 12 amino acids. Per germline, CDR1 SQVTM and CDR2 ANQGSEA. The DNA for the CDR3 is TGCAGCGTTGAAGGAGACAAATACGAGCAGTACTTC. Protein product: CSVEGDKYEQYF.

This clone appeared a few times. The J gene is TRBJ1-1, the V gene TRBV27; a possible D gene is TRBD1 (6 bases). Trimming pared 8 bases from V and 5 bases from J, leaving 18 bases between. Germline V gene data show CDR1 as MNHEY and CDR2 as SMNVEV (reference sequence). This CDR3 region has 14 residues. DNA of the CDR3: TGTGCCAGCGCCCTAGTCGGACAGCTTACTGAAGCTTTCTTT. Encoded protein: CASALVGQLTEAFF.

This clone appeared a few times. This chain uses TRBV13 with TRBJ1-4, with D hard to call. The germline V gene encodes CDR1 PRHDT and CDR2 FYEKMQ (reference sequence). The CDR3 covers 15 residues. V lost 4 bases and J lost 7, with 16 bases in between. The chain's CDR3 is CASSSDGQRAEKLFF. The CDR3 DNA is TGTGCCAGCAGCTCGGACGGCCAGCGGGCTGAAAAACTGTTTTTT. Full variable domain (missing parts from reference TRBV13 and TRBJ1-4): AAGVIQSPRHLIKEKRETATLKCYPIPRHDTVYWYQQGPGQDPQFLISFYEKMQSDKGSIPDRFSAQQFSDYHSELNMSSLELGDSALYFCASSSDGQRAEKLFFGSGTQLSVL.

This clone showed up just once. The chain joins TRBV10-2 to TRBJ2-7; D not certain. Trimming removed 2 bases from V and 2 bases from J, with 7 bases in between. The germline V gene has CDR1 WSHSY and CDR2 SAAADI. The length of the CDR3 is 13 residues. The CDR3: CASSEGSPYEQYF. CDR3 nucleotide sequence: TGCGCCAGCAGTGAGGGCAGTCCCTACGAGCAGTACTTC.

The rearrangement links TRBV12-2 to TRBJ1-2. TRBV12-2 is shown as a pseudogene. The CDR3 spans 19 residues. The CDR3, as DNA: TGTGCAAGTCGCTTAGGCGTTATCAATCGGGGGCTAGCTAACTATGGCTACACCTTC. Amino acid sequence: CASRLGVINRGLANYGYTF.

The chain combines TRBV25-1 with TRBJ1-1, with 7 bases identical to TRBD1. The V gene end was trimmed by 7 bases and the J gene end by 4 bases; junction bases not matched to a gene: 6. The germline CDR1 and CDR2 sequences are MGHDK and SYGVNS. This CDR3 spans 13 amino acids. CDR3 amino acids: CASTLSGGTEAFF. Written as DNA, the CDR3 is TGTGCCAGCACCCTTTCAGGGGGCACTGAAGCTTTCTTT.

Turning to this clone: Other DNA sequences in this specimen translate into the identical CDR3. The rearrangement joins TRBV9 to TRBJ1-1, with D uncertain. Germline CDR1 SGDLS, CDR2 YYNGEE. Trimming stripped 2 bases from V and 5 bases from J, with 10 bases between. The CDR3 loop spans 13 amino acids. CDR3 DNA: TGTGCCAGCAGCGTCGGGGTGGGAACTGAAGCTTTCTTT. The encoded protein is CASSVGVGTEAFF.

This chain links TRBV4-1 with TRBJ1-2; TRBD1 is a possible D gene (6 bases). This CDR3 comprises 15 residues. V was pared by 2 bases and J by 2 bases, with 12 bases between. Germline CDR1 and CDR2: MGHRA and YSYEKL. CDR3 sequence: CASSQQGTRNYGYTF. The CDR3 DNA is TGCGCCAGCAGCCAACAGGGGACCAGAAACTATGGCTACACCTTC.

The V call is TRBV30, the J call TRBJ2-1; D is perhaps TRBD1 (5 bases). Trimming stripped 7 bases from V and 7 bases from J, with 11 bases between. The germline V gene encodes CDR1 GTSNPN and CDR2 SVGIG (reference sequence). The CDR3 is 11 residues long. Written as DNA, the CDR3 is TGTGCCTTCCCTAAGGGGAATGAGCAGTTCTTC. Translated: CAFPKGNEQFF.

The genes are TRBV28 and TRBJ1-2; D is perhaps TRBD1 (5 bases). The CDR3 has 13 residues. Germline assignment: CDR1 MDHEN and CDR2 SYDVKM. V shed 3 bases and J shed 4 bases, with 9 bases lying between them. The CDR3 sequence: CASSFPRAYGYTF. CDR3 nucleotides: TGTGCCAGCAGTTTCCCCAGGGCCTATGGCTACACCTTC.

The chain recombines TRBV7-2 with TRBJ1-5; weak D call: TRBD1 (6 bases). CDR1 and CDR2 (germline): SGHTA, FQGNSA. The CDR3 is made up of 15 amino acids. Deletions cut 4 bases from V and 5 bases from J, with 15 bases between. The CDR3 region is CASSYWGGAYQPQHF. The CDR3 region has the DNA TGTGCCAGCAGCTACTGGGGGGGGGCGTATCAGCCCCAGCATTTT.

The chain recombines TRBV7-9 with TRBJ1-1, with D unclear. Germline assignment: CDR1 SEHNR and CDR2 FQNEAQ (reference sequence). The CDR3 is 12 amino acids. The V and J ends lost 6 bases and 2 bases respectively, with 7 bases between them. This chain's CDR3 is CASRVINTEAFF. The CDR3 region has the DNA TGTGCCAGCAGGGTTATTAACACTGAAGCTTTCTTT.

The V call is TRBV7-8, the J call TRBJ2-1; no firm D call. This CDR3 is built from 15 residues. Trimming shortened V by 5 bases and J by 4 bases, and 15 bases separated the two germline ends. Germline assignment: CDR1 SGHVS and CDR2 FQNEAQ. The CDR3, as DNA: TGTGCCAGCAGCCCCGACTTTTCCTTTTACAATGAGCAGTTCTTC. This gives the protein CASSPDFSFYNEQFF.

The chain couples TRBV11-2 to TRBJ2-5; the D gene could be TRBD1 or TRBD2 (5 bases each). V dropped 5 bases and J dropped 4 bases, with 14 bases sitting between them. The CDR3 spans 14 residues. Looked up from germline, CDR1 is SGHAT and CDR2 is FQNNGV. CDR3 nucleotides: TGTGCCAGCAGCCAGGGACGGCAGATAGAGACCCAGTACTTC. Translated, it gives CASSQGRQIETQYF.

V gene TRBV6-6 combines with J gene TRBJ1-1, with a possible D match to TRBD1 (5 bases). The CDR3 is 14 amino acids. V was cut by 6 bases and J by 2 bases, with 13 bases left in between. Germline V lookup: CDR1 MNHNY, CDR2 SVGAGI (reference sequence). The CDR3 reads CASSPTAPNTEAFF. CDR3 nucleotides: TGTGCCAGCAGCCCGACAGCGCCTAACACTGAAGCTTTCTTT.

This sequence joins TRBV11-2 and TRBJ2-7; 9 bases match TRBD1. In germline, CDR1 is SGHAT, CDR2 FQNNGV. The CDR3 runs 15 residues. After removal of 5 bases from V and 3 bases from J, the junction contained 8 bases not matched to a gene. This CDR3 is CASSATGTGIYEQYF. The CDR3 nucleotides are TGTGCCAGCAGCGCGACCGGGACAGGGATCTACGAGCAGTACTTC.

This chain joins TRBV6-5 and TRBJ2-1, with 7 bases identical to TRBD2. Germline assignment: CDR1 MNHEY and CDR2 SVGAGI. V shed 6 bases, J shed 4 bases, and the junction held 9 bases outside the gene matches. CDR3 length: 15 amino acids. DNA for the CDR3: TGTGCCAGCAGCTGGGGGGGGGATGGATACAATGAGCAGTTCTTC. Translating it yields CASSWGGDGYNEQFF.

In the case of this clone: This could be a read error, since a much larger clone is one nucleotide away. The CDR3 sequence is CASSLADTDTQYF. The CDR3 DNA reads TGTGCCAGCAGCTTAGCGGACACAGATACGCAGTATTTT. The chain uses TRBV13 and TRBJ2-3; no clear D. V lost 1 base to trimming and J lost 2 bases, with 4 bases between them. Germline V CDR1 and CDR2: PRHDT, FYEKMQ (reference sequence). The CDR3 consists of 13 residues.

V is TRBV6-5 and J is TRBJ2-1; possible D gene TRBD2, 5 bases. This CDR3 region has 13 residues. V lost 2 bases and J lost 4, with 6 bases in between. Per the germline V gene, CDR1 is MNHEY and CDR2 is SVGAGI. CDR3 in amino acids: CASSYPGYNEQFF. The CDR3 DNA reads as TGTGCCAGCAGTTACCCGGGGTACAATGAGCAGTTCTTC.

The rearrangement links TRBV10-2 to TRBJ1-2; D is perhaps TRBD1 (5 bases). This CDR3 has 16 amino acids. With 6 bases removed from V and 0 bases from J, the gap between germline ends came to 17 bases. Germline V gene data show CDR1 as WSHSY and CDR2 as SAAADI. The CDR3 spells CASSAGTMNTNYGYTF. CDR3 in DNA: TGCGCCAGCAGCGCCGGGACCATGAACACTAACTATGGCTACACCTTC.

The CDR3 here is CASTTDRGKDIQYF. CDR3 DNA sequence: TGTGCCAGCACCACCGACCGGGGGAAGGACATTCAGTACTTC. The chain uses TRBV5-4 and TRBJ2-4, with D possibly matching TRBD2 (6 bases). Per germline, CDR1 SGHNT and CDR2 YYREEE (reference sequence). V was shortened by 6 bases and J by 8 bases, with 18 bases between the two germline ends. The CDR3 loop spans 14 amino acids. Using reference TRBV5-4 and TRBJ2-4 for the parts outside the CDR3, the full variable domain is ETGVTQSPTHLIKTRGQQVTLRCSSQSGHNTVSWYQQALGQGPQFIFQYYREEENGRGNFPPRFSGLQFPNYSSELNVNALELDDSALYLCASTTDRGKDIQYFGAGTRLSVL.

In DNA form, the CDR3 reads TGCGCCAGCAGCCAAGATGTCTATGGTCCGGGACAGGGGGCAACTGGGGCCAACGTCCTGACTTTC. This codes for CASSQDVYGPGQGATGANVLTF. The chain is built from TRBV4-3 and TRBJ2-6; 12 bases agree with TRBD1. In germline, CDR1 is LGHNA, CDR2 YSLEER. V shed 0 bases and J 2 bases; nucleotides not matched to a gene: 14. This CDR3 is built from 22 residues.

This sequence joins TRBV7-9 and TRBJ1-4, with D unclear. CDR1 is SEHNR and CDR2 is FQNEAQ in the germline V gene (reference sequence). The CDR3 extends over 16 amino acids. Trimming pared 1 base from V and 0 bases from J, leaving 9 bases between. Here the CDR3 DNA reads TGTGCCAGCAGCTTAGTCCTCGAGGCAACTAATGAAAAACTGTTTTTT. Translated, it gives CASSLVLEATNEKLFF.